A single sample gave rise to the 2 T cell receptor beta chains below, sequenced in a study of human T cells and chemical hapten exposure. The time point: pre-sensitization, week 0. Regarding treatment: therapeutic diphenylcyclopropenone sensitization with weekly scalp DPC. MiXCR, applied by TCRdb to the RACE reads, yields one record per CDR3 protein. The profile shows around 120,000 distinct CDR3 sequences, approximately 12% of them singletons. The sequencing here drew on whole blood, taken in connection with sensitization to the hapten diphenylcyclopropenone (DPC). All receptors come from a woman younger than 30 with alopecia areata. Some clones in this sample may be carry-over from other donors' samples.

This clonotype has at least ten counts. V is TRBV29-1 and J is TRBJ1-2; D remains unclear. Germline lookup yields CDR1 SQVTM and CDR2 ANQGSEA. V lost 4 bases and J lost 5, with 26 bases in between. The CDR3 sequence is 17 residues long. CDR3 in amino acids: CSVVVMGSGRPRYGYTF. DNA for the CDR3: TGCAGCGTTGTCGTGATGGGATCGGGCAGGCCAAGATATGGCTACACCTTC.

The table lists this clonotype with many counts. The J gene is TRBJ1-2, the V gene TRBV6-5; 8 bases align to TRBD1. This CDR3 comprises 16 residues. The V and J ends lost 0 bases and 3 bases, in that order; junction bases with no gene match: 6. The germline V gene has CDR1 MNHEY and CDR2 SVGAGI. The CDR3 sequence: CASSYSTSGGHYGYTF. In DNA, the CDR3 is TGTGCCAGCAGTTACTCGACTTCAGGGGGCCACTATGGCTACACCTTC.